The 22 T cell receptor beta chains below were found in one sample sequenced in a study of blood T cells in healthy people across ages. Next came a second PCR, run for about 6 to 12 cycles, which used a sample-barcoded 5' primer along with a J-beta primer mix. TCRdb reanalysed the 5' RACE reads using MiXCR and keeps one entry per CDR3 protein. The table has about a million distinct CDR3 sequences, 51% seen once. Sequenced sample: blood. The origin of the receptors is a woman in her sixties or seventies in good health.

The rearrangement joins TRBV4-1 to TRBJ1-4; TRBD1 agrees at 8 bases. With V trimmed by 5 bases and J by 7 bases, 9 bases remained unmatched. Looked up from germline, CDR1 is MGHRA and CDR2 is YSYEKL. The CDR3 contains 15 residues. CDR3: CASSRVGQATEKLFF. In nucleotides, the CDR3 is TGCGCCAGCAGCAGGGTGGGACAGGCCACTGAAAAACTGTTTTTT.

This clonotype has more than one count but fewer than ten. The chain is built from TRBV4-3 and TRBJ2-7; 10 positions match TRBD2. The CDR3 has 16 amino acids. J lost 2 bases, V lost 0 bases, and 4 bases had no gene match. Germline V lookup: CDR1 LGHNA, CDR2 YSLEER. For the CDR3, the DNA is TGCGCCAGCAGCCAAGACGGTCTAGCGGGAGCCTACGAGCAGTACTTC. Protein product: CASSQDGLAGAYEQYF.

V is TRBV9 and J is TRBJ1-5, with a weak D call TRBD1 (6 bases). The germline V and J ends were trimmed by 2 bases and 4 bases, with 16 bases remaining between them. The CDR3 has 16 residues. Germline assignment: CDR1 SGDLS and CDR2 YYNGEE. The CDR3 coding sequence is TGTGCCAGCAGCGTGGGAGGGGGATTTGGGAATCAGCCCCAGCATTTT. Its protein is CASSVGGGFGNQPQHF.

This clonotype was detected a few times. The V gene is TRBV28, the J gene TRBJ1-2; D remains unclear. V lost 3 bases and J 8 bases, leaving 7 bases between the germline ends. Per the germline V gene, CDR1 is MDHEN and CDR2 is SYDVKM. This CDR3 is built from 11 residues. This CDR3 is CASSFPAGYTF. In DNA, the CDR3 is TGTGCCAGCAGTTTTCCCGCGGGCTACACCTTC.

This rearrangement joins TRBV4-1 to TRBJ2-7, with 10 nucleotides matching TRBD1. Trimming cost V 1 base and J 7 bases; bases outside gene matches: 4. The CDR3 spans 14 residues. Germline assignment: CDR1 MGHRA and CDR2 YSYEKL. Written as DNA, the CDR3 is TGCGCCAGCAGCCAAGTGGACAGGGGGGGAGAGCAGTACTTC. It is translated as CASSQVDRGGEQYF.

This chain links TRBV14 with TRBJ2-1, with D perhaps TRBD2 (6 bases). Trimming removed 0 bases at V and 0 bases at J, with 9 bases between. This CDR3 spans 16 amino acids. CDR1 is SGHDN, CDR2 FVKESK, per germline. CDR3 region: CASSQDRDSSYNEQFF. CDR3 sequence (DNA): TGTGCCAGCAGCCAAGATCGGGACTCCTCCTACAATGAGCAGTTCTTC.

This chain joins TRBV3-1 and TRBJ2-1; 11 bases fit TRBD2. The V gene's germline CDR1 is LGHDT and CDR2 YNNKEL (reference sequence). The CDR3 sequence is 15 residues long. The V gene end was trimmed by 1 base and the J gene end by 9 bases; junction bases not matched to a gene: 5. The chain's CDR3 is CASSQGALAGGEQFF. The CDR3 nucleotides are TGTGCCAGCAGCCAAGGGGCGCTAGCGGGAGGTGAGCAGTTCTTC.

This chain uses TRBV7-8 with TRBJ2-7; D possibly corresponds to TRBD1 (6 bases). The germline gives CDR1 SGHVS, CDR2 FQNEAQ. The CDR3 is made up of 15 amino acids. V lost 5 bases, J lost 0 bases, and 14 bases lay in between. The CDR3 spells CASSPHRVGSYEQYF. The CDR3 nucleotides read TGTGCCAGCAGCCCCCACAGGGTCGGCTCCTACGAGCAGTACTTC.

The chain is built from TRBV7-6 and TRBJ2-5; D is perhaps TRBD1 (6 bases). Between the trimmed V and J ends, which lost 5 bases and 0 bases, there was a span of 28 bases. The CDR3 is 20 residues long. Per the germline V gene, CDR1 is SGHVS and CDR2 is FNYEAQ. CDR3 sequence reads: CASSPPQGLFGGQYQETQYF. CDR3 DNA sequence: TGTGCCAGCAGCCCCCCCCAGGGGCTGTTTGGAGGACAGTACCAAGAGACCCAGTACTTC.

V is TRBV4-1 and J is TRBJ1-2; 8 bases agree with TRBD1. Germline CDR1 MGHRA, CDR2 YSYEKL. The CDR3 sequence is 14 residues long. V dropped 4 bases and J dropped 4; count of bases not matched to a gene: 5. CDR3 sequence: CASSPDRGSYGYTF. The CDR3 nucleotides read TGCGCCAGCAGCCCAGACAGGGGAAGCTATGGCTACACCTTC.

The V call is TRBV20-1, the J call TRBJ2-5; 11 positions match TRBD2. V gave up 5 bases and J gave up 2 bases; unmatched junction bases: 1. Looked up from germline, CDR1 is DFQATT and CDR2 is SNEGSKA (reference sequence). CDR3 length: 13 amino acids. CDR3 DNA: TGCAGTGCTTGGACTAGCGGGCAAGAGACCCAGTACTTC. This translates into CSAWTSGQETQYF.

The rearrangement uses TRBV7-2 and TRBJ1-2; D is possibly TRBD1 (5 bases). This CDR3 has 13 residues. Germline V lookup: CDR1 SGHTA, CDR2 FQGNSA. The germline V and J ends were trimmed by 3 bases and 7 bases, with 12 bases remaining between them. CDR3 amino acids: CASSLGLQGGYTF. Here the CDR3 DNA reads TGTGCCAGCAGCTTGGGACTTCAAGGTGGCTACACCTTC. Full variable domain (outside the CDR3, taken from reference TRBV7-2 and TRBJ1-2): GAGVSQSPSNKVTEKGKDVELRCDPISGHTALYWYRQSLGQGLEFLIYFQGNSAPDKSGLPSDRFSAERTGGSVSTLTIQRTQQEDSAVYLCASSLGLQGGYTFGSGTRLTVV.

The CDR3 nucleotides are TGTGCCAACACGGACCTCCGGGTCAAGGATGAGCAGTTCTTC. It specifies CANTDLRVKDEQFF. V usage is TRBV7-9 and J usage is TRBJ2-1, with no clear D. Germline V lookup: CDR1 SEHNR, CDR2 FQNEAQ (reference sequence). There are 14 residues in the CDR3. V was shortened by 10 bases and J by 8 bases, with 21 bases between the two germline ends.

The CDR3 DNA follows: TGTGCCAGCAGACGAACAGGGGCCCACGAGCAGTACTTC. This translates into CASRRTGAHEQYF. The chain employs TRBV12-3 or TRBV12-4 and TRBJ2-7; TRBD1 aligns across 7 bases. CDR3 size: 13 residues. Trimming took 6 bases from V and 5 from J; bases not matched to a gene: 7.

The chain combines TRBV6-2 or TRBV6-3 with TRBJ2-7, with 12 bases identical to TRBD2. CDR1 and CDR2 (germline): MNHEY, SVGEGT. The V and J ends lost 6 bases and 6 bases, in that order; junction bases with no gene match: 12. The CDR3 is made up of 16 amino acids. As DNA, the CDR3 is TGTGCCAGCAGCCTACCATTGACTAGCGGGAGTCCCGAGCAGTACTTC. Translating it yields CASSLPLTSGSPEQYF.

V gene TRBV9 combines with J gene TRBJ2-5; D uncertain. In germline, CDR1 is SGDLS, CDR2 YYNGEE. This CDR3 spans 11 amino acids. The germline V and J ends were trimmed by 3 bases and 13 bases, with 13 bases remaining between them. CDR3 DNA sequence: TGTGCCAGCAGCGCAGGAGCTGACGTGTACTTC. It specifies CASSAGADVYF.

The chain recombines TRBV7-6 with TRBJ2-1; TRBD2 matches at 11 bases. Unmatched junction bases numbered 15, after V lost 6 bases and J lost 8 bases. Germline CDR1 and CDR2: SGHVS and FNYEAQ. The CDR3 is 17 amino acids. CDR3 residues: CASSSEGLAAERDEQFF. In nucleotides, the CDR3 is TGTGCCAGCAGTTCAGAGGGACTAGCGGCAGAACGGGATGAGCAGTTCTTC.

The chain links TRBV28 to TRBJ1-6; D unclear. The CDR3 totals 15 residues. Germline V gene sequence: CDR1 MDHEN, CDR2 SYDVKM. Trimming pared 2 bases from V and 7 bases from J, leaving 12 bases between. CDR3 sequence (DNA): TGTGCCAGCAGTTTACCCACTCACCGGAATTCACCCCTCCACTTT. It encodes CASSLPTHRNSPLHF. The whole variable domain, filled in from reference TRBV28 and TRBJ1-6, reads DVKVTQSSRYLVKRTGEKVFLECVQDMDHENMFWYRQDPGLGLRLIYFSYDVKMKEKGDIPEGYSVSREKKERFSLILESASTNQTSMYLCASSLPTHRNSPLHFGNGTRLTVT.

This clonotype was detected only a few times. The chain combines TRBV6-5 with TRBJ2-7; 7 bases agree with TRBD1. Per the germline V gene, CDR1 is MNHEY and CDR2 is SVGAGI. This CDR3 is built from 15 residues. J gave up 0 bases and V 7 bases, and 9 bases lay outside the gene matches. CDR3 in amino acids: CASTSSGTVSYEQYF. CDR3 DNA: TGTGCCAGCACATCTTCCGGGACAGTCTCCTACGAGCAGTACTTC.

The rearrangement links TRBV15 to TRBJ2-1; either TRBD1 or TRBD2 may supply D (5 bases each). CDR3 size: 16 residues. V was clipped by 3 bases and J by 6 bases, with 18 bases between them. From germline, CDR1 is LNHNV and CDR2 YYDKDF (reference sequence). CDR3: CATSRGDPAGGNEQFF. CDR3 coding DNA: TGTGCCACCAGCAGGGGGGATCCGGCCGGTGGCAATGAGCAGTTCTTC.

This clonotype was found once. The rearrangement uses TRBV6-5 and TRBJ2-4; no definite D call. The DNA end is a closer match to TRBJ2-7, so the J assignment may be wrong. This CDR3 region has 14 residues. Germline V gene data show CDR1 as MNHEY and CDR2 as SVGAGI. The CDR3 sequence: CASSYNGDSYEQYF. CDR3 nucleotide sequence: TGTGCCAGCAGTTACAATGGCGATTCCTACGAGCAGTACTTC.

This clonotype was observed a handful of times. CDR3 bases: TGTGCCAGCAGCTCAGAGACAGGGGTGGTAGCCGGGGAGCTGTTTTTT. It specifies CASSSETGVVAGELFF. The chain couples TRBV7-6 to TRBJ2-2, with 8 bases aligning to TRBD1. Germline CDR1 reads SGHVS; CDR2 reads FNYEAQ. The CDR3 is made up of 16 amino acids. V trimming: 4 bases; J trimming: 6 bases; junction bases outside the gene matches: 10.